The 10 T cell receptor beta chains below were found in one sample sequenced in a study of shared clonotypes between healthy human individuals. Terminally differentiated effector memory CD45RA+ cells were left out of the naive CD8 fraction, which was CD45RO-negative and positively selected for CCR7. Sequencing was performed with immunoSEQ multiplex PCR; in TCRdb, only in-frame clones are kept and a portion is missing. The sample holds hundreds of thousands of clones; roughly 96% are singletons and the top ten take around 0.11%. The sample comprised naive CD8+ T cells sorted from blood. The source of these receptors is a woman aged 25 to 39 in good health.

As to this clone: The sample holds other DNA sequences that translate to the same CDR3. The gene calls are TRBV28 and TRBJ2-7, with unresolved D. CDR1 is MDHEN and CDR2 is SYDVKM in the germline V gene. CDR3 size: 11 residues. The V and J ends lost 6 bases and 4 bases respectively, with 7 bases between them. The CDR3 loop is CASSLTYEQYF. CDR3 coding DNA: TGTGCCAGCAGCCTTACGTACGAGCAGTACTTC.

A single count supports this clone. The chain joins TRBV7-8 to TRBJ2-7; TRBD1 aligns across 7 bases. V dropped 10 bases and J dropped 0; count of bases not matched to a gene: 9. The germline V gene has CDR1 SGHVS and CDR2 FQNEAQ. There are 14 residues in the CDR3. The CDR3 nucleotides read TGTGCCACCACACCGACAGGGAGCTCCTACGAGCAGTACTTC. It codes for CATTPTGSSYEQYF.

The chain has TRBV7-9 and TRBJ2-7; no reliable D call. The V end lost 5 bases, the J end lost 5 bases, and 19 bases lay between the germline ends. This CDR3 has 15 residues. Looked up from germline, CDR1 is SEHNR and CDR2 is FQNEAQ (reference sequence). This CDR3 is CASSPGNLRVHEQYF. The CDR3 coding sequence is TGTGCCAGCAGCCCCGGTAATCTCCGAGTCCACGAGCAGTACTTC.

The chain links TRBV4-1 to TRBJ1-2; TRBD1 is a possible D gene (5 bases). Germline CDR1 MGHRA, CDR2 YSYEKL. The CDR3 covers 14 residues. The V end was cut by 7 bases, the J end by 2 bases, with 14 bases between. The CDR3 sequence is CASTVGDENYGYTF. The CDR3 nucleotides read TGCGCCAGCACTGTGGGGGACGAAAACTATGGCTACACCTTC.

The V and J genes are TRBV19 and TRBJ2-1, with 8 nucleotides matching TRBD1. V was clipped by 0 bases and J by 3 bases; unmatched bases: 4. Germline V gene data show CDR1 as LNHDA and CDR2 as SQIVND (reference sequence). The CDR3 has 16 residues. CDR3: CASSIEVTGVYNEQFF. CDR3 DNA: TGTGCCAGTAGTATAGAAGTGACAGGGGTCTACAATGAGCAGTTCTTC.

The V call is TRBV7-9, the J call TRBJ2-7, with 8 nucleotides matching TRBD1. The J segment lost 6 bases and the V segment lost 5 bases, leaving 6 bases of the junction unmatched. CDR1 SEHNR and CDR2 FQNEAQ come from the germline V gene (reference sequence). This CDR3 comprises 13 residues. Here the CDR3 DNA reads TGTGCCAGCAGCGCTTGGACAGGGTTCGAGCAGTACTTC. Protein product: CASSAWTGFEQYF.

The chain has TRBV11-2 and TRBJ2-1, with no clear D. The ends were cut back, 3 bases at V and 8 bases at J, with 20 bases in the middle. Germline CDR1 is SGHAT and CDR2 is FQNNGV. There are 16 residues in the CDR3. The CDR3 protein is CASSFAPILVTDEQFF. The CDR3 nucleotides are TGTGCCAGCAGCTTCGCCCCAATTCTAGTAACCGATGAGCAGTTCTTC.

This clone appeared once. The chain combines TRBV2 with TRBJ2-7, with TRBD1 identical over 9 bases. V lost 1 base and J lost 4; bases outside the gene matches: 5. This CDR3 contains 15 residues. Germline V gives CDR1 SNHLY, CDR2 FYNNEI. The CDR3 spells CASSEVGQGRYEQYF. The CDR3 DNA sequence: TGTGCCAGCAGTGAAGTCGGACAGGGGAGGTACGAGCAGTACTTC.

V and J are TRBV5-1 and TRBJ2-1; 12 bases are a match to TRBD2. CDR1 SGHRS and CDR2 YFSETQ come from the germline V gene. V was clipped by 0 bases and J by 9 bases; unmatched bases: 13. This CDR3 is 18 amino acids long. The CDR3 region is CASSLEPLLAGGEGEQFF. In nucleotides, the CDR3 is TGCGCCAGCAGCTTGGAACCCCTTCTAGCGGGAGGGGAGGGTGAGCAGTTCTTC.

The gene calls are TRBV13 and TRBJ2-7, with TRBD2 matching 8 bases. The CDR3 extends over 15 amino acids. Germline values: CDR1 PRHDT, CDR2 FYEKMQ (reference sequence). V dropped 3 bases and J dropped 3; count of bases not matched to a gene: 7. The CDR3 DNA follows: TGTGCCAGCAGCTTCGGGCCCGGGGGGGGCTACGAGCAGTACTTC. Translating it yields CASSFGPGGGYEQYF. The variable domain in full, completed from reference TRBV13 and TRBJ2-7, reads AAGVIQSPRHLIKEKRETATLKCYPIPRHDTVYWYQQGPGQDPQFLISFYEKMQSDKGSIPDRFSAQQFSDYHSELNMSSLELGDSALYFCASSFGPGGGYEQYFGPGTRLTVT.